The 25 T cell receptor beta chains listed next were all sequenced from one sample in a study of OX40 agonist ivuxolimab in advanced cancers. Only in-frame clones appear in the TCRdb table, and some are missing; sequencing was by immunoSEQ multiplex PCR. Counted here are some 70,000 clones, 84% occurring once; the ten biggest clones make up over 2%. This specimen consisted of CD4+ or CD8+ T cells sorted from blood, obtained in a trial of the OX40 agonist ivuxolimab. Receptors originate from an adult with an advanced solid tumor such as melanoma, head and neck, liver or kidney cancer.

V is TRBV7-9 and J is TRBJ2-6, with D perhaps given as TRBD1 or TRBD2 (6 bases each). Trimming left V 3 bases short and J 0 bases short, with 12 bases between. Germline assignment: CDR1 SEHNR and CDR2 FQNEAQ (reference sequence). The CDR3 is 17 amino acids. CDR3 protein: CASSFRGAASGANVLTF. The CDR3 DNA follows: TGTGCCAGCAGCTTTAGGGGGGCCGCCTCTGGGGCCAACGTCCTGACTTTC.

The table lists this clone with a count of one. The genes are TRBV7-2 and TRBJ2-5; no definite D call. Germline CDR1 and CDR2: SGHTA and FQGNSA. The length of the CDR3 is 12 residues. The V end was cut by 5 bases, the J end by 4 bases, with 8 bases between. The CDR3 sequence: CASSQPGETQYF. The CDR3 DNA reads TGTGCCAGCAGCCAACCCGGAGAGACCCAGTACTTC.

The rearrangement links TRBV29-1 to TRBJ2-3; D gene uncertain. V dropped 3 bases and J dropped 7 bases, with 8 bases sitting between them. CDR3 size: 11 residues. Germline V gene lookup returns CDR1 SQVTM and CDR2 ANQGSEA. CDR3: CSVDPGYTQYF. CDR3 sequence (DNA): TGCAGCGTTGACCCAGGCTATACGCAGTATTTT.

This chain connects TRBV6-1 to TRBJ2-7; the D call may be TRBD1 or TRBD2 (5 bases each). The V gene lost 4 bases and the J gene lost 6 bases, with 16 bases spanning the gap. CDR1 MNHNS and CDR2 SASEGT come from the germline V gene. The CDR3 extends over 14 amino acids. CDR3 region: CASSGQGPAGEQYF. The CDR3, as DNA: TGTGCCAGCAGTGGGCAGGGACCCGCTGGCGAGCAGTACTTC.

The chain has TRBV28 and TRBJ2-2, with no clear D. Per germline, CDR1 MDHEN and CDR2 SYDVKM. The CDR3 sequence is 13 residues long. Trimming left V 5 bases short and J 0 bases short, with 4 bases between. The CDR3 bases are TGTGCCAGCAGTCGATCGAACACCGGGGAGCTGTTTTTT. This encodes CASSRSNTGELFF.

The rearrangement uses TRBV28 and TRBJ1-2; D might be TRBD1 (6 bases). Germline CDR1 reads MDHEN; CDR2 reads SYDVKM. The CDR3 is 15 residues long. V lost 8 bases and J lost 0, with 16 bases in between. The CDR3 protein is CASLEVGGPNYGYTF. The DNA for the CDR3 is TGTGCCAGCCTGGAGGTGGGGGGGCCTAACTATGGCTACACCTTC.

This sequence joins TRBV7-9 and TRBJ1-1; unclear D gene. V lost 4 bases and J 0 bases, leaving 15 bases between the germline ends. Germline V gene lookup returns CDR1 SEHNR and CDR2 FQNEAQ (reference sequence). The CDR3 runs to 16 residues. CDR3 sequence reads: CASSSTNLLMNTEAFF. The CDR3, as DNA: TGTGCCAGCAGCTCGACCAACCTCTTAATGAACACTGAAGCTTTCTTT.

This clone was counted once. The CDR3 nucleotides read TGTGCCAGCAGACAAAGACTAGCGGGGACCTACGAGCAGTACTTC. Amino acid sequence: CASRQRLAGTYEQYF. The chain recombines TRBV13 with TRBJ2-7; 11 bases line up with TRBD2. Germline CDR1 reads PRHDT; CDR2 reads FYEKMQ (reference sequence). The CDR3 covers 15 residues. Losses at the gene ends were 6 bases for V and 2 bases for J; bases not matched to a gene: 6.

The chain joins TRBV7-8 to TRBJ1-5; no firm D call. The CDR3 consists of 13 residues. Trimming took 5 bases from V and 6 from J, leaving 11 bases between them. Germline-derived CDR1 and CDR2 are SGHVS and FQNEAQ. DNA of the CDR3: TGTGCCAGCAGCCCCGACCGTCTTCAGCCCCAGCATTTT. Protein product: CASSPDRLQPQHF. Full variable domain (remainder filled in from reference TRBV7-8 and TRBJ1-5): GAGVSQSPRYKVAKRGQDVALRCDPISGHVSLFWYQQALGQGPEFLTYFQNEAQLDKSGLPSDRFFAERPEGSVSTLKIQRTQQEDSAVYLCASSPDRLQPQHFGDGTRLSIL.

This chain joins TRBV15 and TRBJ2-5; TRBD2 aligns across 10 bases. Germline trimming cut 3 bases from V and 5 bases from J; bases unmatched to any gene: 9. CDR1 is LNHNV and CDR2 is YYDKDF in the germline V gene (reference sequence). This CDR3 comprises 16 residues. The chain's CDR3 is CATSRTSGPSGETQYF. CDR3 nucleotides: TGTGCCACCAGCAGGACTAGCGGGCCATCGGGTGAGACCCAGTACTTC.

This chain uses TRBV6-5 with TRBJ2-7; D ambiguous. Trimming took off 2 bases at V and 0 bases at J, with 8 bases between the two ends. Germline assignment: CDR1 MNHEY and CDR2 SVGAGI. CDR3 length equals 14 residues. CDR3 protein: CASSYAQTSYEQYF. In DNA, the CDR3 is TGTGCCAGCAGTTACGCGCAGACCTCCTACGAGCAGTACTTC.

This chain connects TRBV7-2 to TRBJ1-2; no clear D gene. Germline V gene lookup returns CDR1 SGHTA and CDR2 FQGNSA. V was shortened by 0 bases and J by 4 bases, with 9 bases between the two germline ends. The CDR3 spans 14 residues. CDR3 in amino acids: CASSLAGRTYGYTF. For the CDR3, the DNA is TGTGCCAGCAGCTTAGCGGGCAGGACCTATGGCTACACCTTC.

The chain carries TRBV28 and TRBJ1-2; no clear D gene. Germline V gives CDR1 MDHEN, CDR2 SYDVKM. Trimming took off 5 bases at V and 2 bases at J, with 6 bases between the two ends. The CDR3 is 12 amino acids. The CDR3 nucleotides read TGTGCCAGCAGTCTCCTAAACTATGGCTACACCTTC. This codes for CASSLLNYGYTF.

The chain uses TRBV19 and TRBJ2-2, with D perhaps TRBD1 or TRBD2 (6 bases each). The CDR3 runs 14 residues. With 5 bases removed from V and 5 bases from J, the gap between germline ends came to 12 bases. CDR1 and CDR2 from the germline V gene are LNHDA and SQIVND (reference sequence). CDR3 sequence: CASSRGPWTGELFF. CDR3 sequence (DNA): TGTGCCAGTAGTCGGGGGCCATGGACCGGGGAGCTGTTTTTT.

V usage is TRBV5-5 and J usage is TRBJ1-3, with a possible D match to TRBD1 (6 bases). The CDR3 has 18 amino acids. With 1 base removed from V and 0 bases from J, the gap between germline ends came to 17 bases. Germline assignment: CDR1 SGHKS and CDR2 YYEKEE (reference sequence). CDR3 bases: TGTGCCAGCAGCTTGACCGGGACATCCTTCCACTCTGGAAACACCATATATTTT. Translation: CASSLTGTSFHSGNTIYF.

The chain uses TRBV5-6 and TRBJ2-5; the D call may be TRBD1 or TRBD2 (5 bases each). Germline V gives CDR1 SGHDT, CDR2 YYEEEE. This CDR3 spans 14 amino acids. V was shortened by 2 bases and J by 4 bases, with 12 bases between the two germline ends. The CDR3 loop is CASSFYEGRETQYF. The CDR3 nucleotides are TGTGCCAGCAGCTTCTATGAGGGGCGAGAGACCCAGTACTTC. The full variable domain, with the rest looked up from reference TRBV5-6 and TRBJ2-5, is DAGVTQSPTHLIKTRGQQVTLRCSPKSGHDTVSWYQQALGQGPQFIFQYYEEEERQRGNFPDRFSGHQFPNYSSELNVNALLLGDSALYLCASSFYEGRETQYFGPGTRLLVL.

The CDR3 sequence is CASSSTGGEKLFF. The CDR3 DNA follows: TGTGCCAGCAGCTCGACAGGGGGAGAAAAACTGTTTTTT. The chain recombines TRBV7-8 with TRBJ1-4; the match to TRBD1 covers 9 bases. The CDR3 runs 13 residues. J lost 8 bases, V lost 4 bases, and 2 bases had no gene match. CDR1 and CDR2 from the germline V gene are SGHVS and FQNEAQ.

This chain joins TRBV7-2 and TRBJ2-3, with D unresolved. V was clipped by 1 base and J by 4 bases, with 9 bases between them. The CDR3 totals 14 residues. Germline V gene data show CDR1 as SGHTA and CDR2 as FQGNSA. CDR3 sequence: CASSLDWDADTQYF. Written as DNA, the CDR3 is TGTGCCAGCAGCTTAGATTGGGATGCAGATACGCAGTATTTT.

This chain uses TRBV7-2 with TRBJ2-3; either TRBD1 or TRBD2 may fit D (6 bases each). The germline V gene has CDR1 SGHTA and CDR2 FQGNSA. The CDR3 has 13 residues. V was trimmed by 1 base and J by 9 bases, leaving 11 bases between them. CDR3 bases: TGTGCCAGCAGCTTAGACTGGGGGGCCACGCAGTATTTT. This translates into CASSLDWGATQYF.

This chain connects TRBV6-1 to TRBJ1-2; weak D call: TRBD1 (5 bases). CDR1 is MNHNS and CDR2 is SASEGT in the germline V gene. Trimming left V 8 bases short and J 4 bases short, with 14 bases between. The CDR3 sequence is 13 residues long. DNA of the CDR3: TGTGCCAGCTGGGGGAATTTAGGCTATGGCTACACCTTC. This encodes CASWGNLGYGYTF.

There are a few counts of this clone. In nucleotides, the CDR3 is TGTGCCAGCAGCCAAGATCCAGGGTACACTGAAGCTTTCTTT. Translated: CASSQDPGYTEAFF. The J gene is TRBJ1-1, the V gene TRBV4-2, with D possibly being TRBD1 (5 bases). V lost 0 bases and J 3 bases, leaving 8 bases between the germline ends. The CDR3 contains 14 residues. Germline-derived CDR1 and CDR2 are LGHNA and YNFKEQ.

The chain has TRBV9 and TRBJ1-5; 7 nucleotides line up with TRBD1. CDR1 is SGDLS, CDR2 YYNGEE, per germline. V trimming: 4 bases; J trimming: 3 bases; junction bases outside the gene matches: 7. The CDR3 runs 15 residues. For the CDR3, the DNA is TGTGCCAGCAGCCCCGATGGGACAGACAATCAGCCCCAGCATTTT. It codes for CASSPDGTDNQPQHF.

This clone has a handful of counts. The chain links TRBV7-8 to TRBJ1-3; the D gene is possibly TRBD1 (6 bases). The CDR3 loop spans 13 amino acids. Germline V gene lookup returns CDR1 SGHVS and CDR2 FQNEAQ. Trimming left V 5 bases short and J 4 bases short, with 9 bases between. The CDR3 spells CASSPGQGNTIYF. DNA for the CDR3: TGTGCCAGCAGCCCTGGACAGGGAAACACCATATATTTT.

A single count supports this clone. This chain links TRBV7-2 with TRBJ2-3; TRBD2 agrees at 10 bases. The germline V gene has CDR1 SGHTA and CDR2 FQGNSA. V lost 5 bases, J lost 0 bases, and 2 bases stayed unmatched. The CDR3 is made up of 15 amino acids. CDR3 in amino acids: CASSRSGGSTDTQYF. CDR3 nucleotide sequence: TGTGCCAGCAGCCGTAGCGGGGGGAGCACAGATACGCAGTATTTT.

The rearrangement links TRBV27 to TRBJ1-1; no clear D gene. Looked up from germline, CDR1 is MNHEY and CDR2 is SMNVEV (reference sequence). Trimming cost V 3 bases and J 1 base, with 6 bases left between them. The CDR3 covers 13 residues. CDR3 nucleotides: TGTGCCAGCAGTTTGAGAGGGAACACTGAAGCTTTCTTT. It yields the protein CASSLRGNTEAFF.